This T cell receptor (beta chain) was identified in a study of sequential checkpoint blockade in melanoma. The CDR3 sequence is 14 residues long. The V gene lost 0 bases and the J gene lost 6 bases, with 8 bases spanning the gap. CDR1 and CDR2 from the germline V gene are LNHDA and SQIVND (reference sequence). Treatment: randomized to nivolumab then ipilimumab (arm A) or the reverse (arm B). Libraries were prepared by immunoSEQ multiplex PCR; TCRdb keeps only in-frame clonotypes and omits some of them. The data show 4,000 to 5,000 clones, about 25% seen once. V gene TRBV19 combines with J gene TRBJ2-2, with D possibly TRBD2 on 5 matching bases. The clonotype comes from a human donor with melanoma. The starting material was tumor tissue (inferred from file names), obtained from a patient given nivolumab and ipilimumab in sequence. CDR3 in DNA: TGTGCCAGTAGTATAGATCGAGCGGCCGGGGAGCTGTTTTTT. Its translation: CASSIDRAAGELFF.